This note documents a single T cell receptor beta chain sequence. Its specificity is not known. Assay: immunoSEQ multiplex PCR; the TCRdb copy retains only in-frame clones and omits some. The data hold about 100,000 clones, with around nine tenths observed a single time. These data come from a study of T cell responses to AZD1222 COVID-19 vaccine. Study results and caveats: Repertoire sampling was restricted to post-peak T cell response timepoints. Clonal diversity may have been underestimated in mostly white British donors. Variant regions that are unmutated are reportedly the target of nearly half of spike-specific TCRs. Baseline seropositivity occurred in only a handful of AZD1222 recipients.

The origin of this receptor is an adult in good health. This sample comprised peripheral blood, obtained on day 0 of AZD1222 vaccination.

CDR3 protein: CASSLGGNTIYF. In nucleotides, the CDR3 is TGTGCCAGCAGCTTAGGCGGAAACACCATATATTTT. This chain uses TRBV7-2 with TRBJ1-3; D not certain. With 1 base removed from V and 4 bases from J, the gap between germline ends came to 2 bases. The CDR3 runs to 12 residues. CDR1 and CDR2 (germline): SGHTA, FQGNSA.